The 7 T cell receptor beta chains given below trace back to one sample, sequenced in a study of blood T cell repertoires in COVID-19. TCRdb's table, derived via immunoSEQ multiplex PCR, lists solely in-frame clones and lacks some. The data hold approximately 85,000 clones, with roughly 91% observed a single time. The sample was peripheral blood. These receptor sequences come from a woman aged 50 to 60 in a cohort sampled during active COVID-19.

V and J are TRBV27 and TRBJ2-4; TRBD1 matches 10 bases. The CDR3 sequence is 14 residues long. Trimming removed 2 bases from V and 6 bases from J; junction bases left unmatched: 1. Germline CDR1 is MNHEY and CDR2 is SMNVEV (reference sequence). In nucleotides, the CDR3 is TGTGCCAGCAGTTTAGACAGGGGGCTAAACATTCAGTACTTC. It encodes CASSLDRGLNIQYF.

This chain joins TRBV18 and TRBJ1-2; TRBD1 aligns across 7 bases. The junction had 4 bases not matched to a gene; V was cut back by 6 bases and J by 0 bases. Germline-derived CDR1 and CDR2 are KGHSH and LQKENI. The CDR3 spans 14 residues. This CDR3 is CASSPDRANYGYTF. The CDR3 DNA reads as TGTGCCAGCTCTCCTGACAGGGCTAACTATGGCTACACCTTC.

The chain links TRBV15 to TRBJ2-7, with D possibly matching TRBD2 (6 bases). Trimming took 1 base from V and 2 from J, leaving 12 bases between them. Germline-derived CDR1 and CDR2 are LNHNV and YYDKDF (reference sequence). The CDR3 has 15 residues. Here the CDR3 DNA reads TGTGCCACCAGCAGAGGCGGGAAAGCCACCTACGAGCAGTACTTC. Protein: CATSRGGKATYEQYF.

The CDR3 reads CASSQAEFRDYTDTQYF. In DNA form, the CDR3 reads TGCGCCAGCAGCCAAGCCGAGTTCCGGGACTACACAGATACGCAGTATTTT. The chain has TRBV4-1 and TRBJ2-3; 7 bases fit TRBD2. The CDR3 runs to 17 residues. Looked up from germline, CDR1 is MGHRA and CDR2 is YSYEKL. V lost 1 base to trimming and J lost 2 bases; unmatched junction nucleotides: 9.

The chain carries TRBV3-1 (or the pseudogene TRBV3-2) and TRBJ1-2; tentative D call: TRBD1 (5 bases). Germline CDR1 reads LGHDT; CDR2 reads YNNKEL (reference sequence). The germline V and J ends were trimmed by 2 bases and 6 bases, with 13 bases remaining between them. The CDR3 covers 14 residues. The CDR3 spells CASSQTGSIHGYTF. The CDR3, as DNA: TGTGCCAGCAGCCAAACAGGCTCTATCCATGGCTACACCTTC.

V is TRBV18 and J is TRBJ2-4, with D tentatively TRBD2 (6 bases). Germline V gene sequence: CDR1 KGHSH, CDR2 LQKENI. The CDR3 sequence is 16 residues long. The V gene lost 0 bases and the J gene lost 0 bases, with 9 bases spanning the gap. The CDR3 coding sequence is TGTGCCAGCTCACCACCGGGGGGACTAGCCAAAAACATTCAGTACTTC. It translates to CASSPPGGLAKNIQYF.

The V and J genes are TRBV9 and TRBJ1-1; D not certain. With 0 bases removed from V and 2 bases from J, the gap between germline ends came to 8 bases. The CDR3 loop spans 14 amino acids. CDR1 is SGDLS and CDR2 is YYNGEE in the germline V gene. CDR3 loop: CASSVATGNTEAFF. In nucleotides, the CDR3 is TGTGCCAGCAGCGTAGCTACGGGAAACACTGAAGCTTTCTTT.